Ten or more counts support the clone carrying this TCR beta chain. Its antigen is unidentified. 5'RACE employing 10-nucleotide random UMIs yielded the cDNA. Via MiXCR, TCRdb re-called the 5' RACE reads, giving one row per CDR3 protein. The repertoire includes around 71,000 distinct CDR3 sequences, roughly 15% of them detected once, and 4.6% sits in the top ten. Time point noted: longitudinal time-point 1 (baseline). This sample was included in a study of neurological immune-mediated disorders. Study-level results: HTLV-1-associated myelopathy had the most TCR clonal expansion, while multiple sclerosis had the least, a level that fell below healthy controls.

V shed 0 bases and J 6 bases; nucleotides not matched to a gene: 2. The CDR3 length is 14 residues. Germline CDR1 and CDR2: MRHNA and SNTAGT. Sequenced material: PBMCs. The receptor was isolated from a female donor with HTLV-1-associated myelopathy (HAM/TSP). The chain has TRBV6-4 and TRBJ1-5, with 7 bases lining up with TRBD1. Written as DNA, the CDR3 is TGTGCCAGCAGTGACTCACCAGGGGGTCAGCCCCAGCATTTT. It is translated as CASSDSPGGQPQHF.